The 18 T cell receptor beta chains given below trace back to one sample, sequenced in a study of early T cells in non-severe SARS-CoV-2 infection. TCRdb reprocessed the 5' RACE reads with MiXCR, giving one entry per CDR3 protein. The table shows about 64,000 distinct CDR3 sequences, with approximately 8.8% occurring only once. The specimen was whole blood, collected at baseline. Source of these receptors: an adult who was a healthcare worker with PCR-confirmed SARS-CoV-2 infection or an uninfected control (not recorded which).

The table lists this clonotype with a few counts. J is TRBJ2-7 and V is TRBV5-1; the D gene is possibly TRBD2 (5 bases). CDR1 SGHRS and CDR2 YFSETQ come from the germline V gene. The CDR3 spans 16 residues. The V gene lost 0 bases and the J gene lost 0 bases, with 13 bases spanning the gap. CDR3 sequence reads: CASSLDASPSSYEQYF. In DNA form, the CDR3 reads TGCGCCAGCAGCTTGGATGCTAGCCCGAGCTCCTACGAGCAGTACTTC.

This chain links TRBV7-9 with TRBJ2-5; 9 bases fit TRBD1. The CDR3 sequence is 15 residues long. Unmatched junction bases numbered 7, after V lost 4 bases and J lost 4 bases. Per the germline V gene, CDR1 is SEHNR and CDR2 is FQNEAQ (reference sequence). CDR3 DNA: TGTGCCAGCAGCTGGGGACAGGGAGAGCGAGAGACCCAGTACTTC. It translates to CASSWGQGERETQYF.

This clonotype was counted only a few times. This chain joins TRBV7-2 and TRBJ1-1; maybe TRBD1 (6 bases). Trimming took off 1 base at V and 1 base at J, with 13 bases between the two ends. The CDR3 is 16 residues long. Germline CDR1 reads SGHTA; CDR2 reads FQGNSA. CDR3 sequence reads: CASSLGARTANTEAFF. DNA of the CDR3: TGTGCCAGCAGCTTAGGGGCTCGGACAGCGAACACTGAAGCTTTCTTT. The complete variable domain, with remaining parts taken from reference TRBV7-2 and TRBJ1-1, reads GAGVSQSPSNKVTEKGKDVELRCDPISGHTALYWYRQSLGQGLEFLIYFQGNSAPDKSGLPSDRFSAERTGGSVSTLTIQRTQQEDSAVYLCASSLGARTANTEAFFGQGTRLTVV.

Many counts were recorded for this clonotype. V gene TRBV9 combines with J gene TRBJ2-2, with D maybe TRBD2 (6 bases). The length of the CDR3 is 15 residues. Germline CDR1 reads SGDLS; CDR2 reads YYNGEE. Trimming removed 4 bases from V and 5 bases from J, with 15 bases in between. CDR3 in amino acids: CASSSRDLGTGELFF. CDR3 nucleotides: TGTGCCAGCAGCTCCCGGGACTTGGGGACCGGGGAGCTGTTTTTT.

This clonotype was observed many times. The chain links TRBV7-9 to TRBJ1-4; D ambiguous. V lost 5 bases to trimming and J lost 0 bases, with 10 bases between them. The CDR3 spans 15 residues. Germline V lookup: CDR1 SEHNR, CDR2 FQNEAQ (reference sequence). The CDR3 nucleotides read TGTGCCAGCAGCCCCTCGGCGACAACTAATGAAAAACTGTTTTTT. Protein sequence: CASSPSATTNEKLFF. Using reference TRBV7-9 and TRBJ1-4 for the parts outside the CDR3, the full variable domain is DTGVSQNPRHKITKRGQNVTFRCDPISEHNRLYWYRQTLGQGPEFLTYFQNEAQLEKSRLLSDRFSAERPKGSFSTLEIQRTEQGDSAMYLCASSPSATTNEKLFFGSGTQLSVL.

Ten or more counts support this clonotype. The chain joins TRBV2 to TRBJ1-2, with a weak D call TRBD1 (5 bases). This CDR3 region has 15 residues. V was shortened by 8 bases and J by 5 bases, with 21 bases between the two germline ends. The V gene's germline CDR1 is SNHLY and CDR2 FYNNEI. The CDR3, as DNA: TGTGCCAGCTTTACGTCGGGGGAAACACTGTATGGCTACACCTTC. It translates to CASFTSGETLYGYTF.

In its sample, this clonotype was seen many times. The chain employs TRBV3-1 and TRBJ2-2; TRBD2 is a possible D gene (6 bases). The ends were cut back, 1 base at V and 2 bases at J, with 11 bases in the middle. This CDR3 comprises 16 residues. Germline loops: CDR1 LGHDT, CDR2 YNNKEL (reference sequence). CDR3 bases: TGTGCCAGCAGCCAAGTAACTAGCAGAAACACCGGGGAGCTGTTTTTT. Its protein is CASSQVTSRNTGELFF.

This clonotype has only a few counts. This chain connects TRBV7-9 to TRBJ2-4, with D maybe TRBD2 (5 bases). The germline V gene has CDR1 SEHNR and CDR2 FQNEAQ (reference sequence). V lost 1 base and J 7 bases, leaving 14 bases between the germline ends. This CDR3 comprises 15 residues. CDR3 nucleotide sequence: TGTGCCAGCAGCTTAGTTGGACTCAACCCGAACATTCAGTACTTC. This translates into CASSLVGLNPNIQYF.

J is TRBJ2-5 and V is TRBV5-1; 13 nucleotides line up with TRBD2. After removal of 4 bases from V and 7 bases from J, the junction contained 10 bases not matched to a gene. This CDR3 has 16 amino acids. The germline gives CDR1 SGHRS, CDR2 YFSETQ. CDR3 in amino acids: CASSQQGLAGEVTQYF. The CDR3 nucleotides are TGCGCCAGCAGCCAACAAGGACTAGCGGGAGAGGTGACCCAGTACTTC.

This clonotype was recorded many times. The chain couples TRBV6-6 to TRBJ1-6; tentatively, D is TRBD1 (5 bases). The V and J ends lost 0 bases and 10 bases respectively, with 16 bases between them. The CDR3 extends over 16 amino acids. In germline, CDR1 is MNHNY, CDR2 SVGAGI (reference sequence). The CDR3 here is CASSYSRPEGRSPLHF. In nucleotides, the CDR3 is TGTGCCAGCAGTTACTCGCGCCCTGAGGGACGATCACCCCTCCACTTT.

This clonotype was recorded many times. V usage is TRBV12-3 or TRBV12-4 and J usage is TRBJ2-5, with 8 bases aligning to TRBD2. The CDR3 consists of 16 residues. The trim removed 7 bases at V and 4 bases at J, leaving 14 bases unmatched. For the CDR3, the DNA is TGTGCCAGCAATACAGGAGTAGCGGGACTGGGAGAGACCCAGTACTTC. Translated: CASNTGVAGLGETQYF.

The chain employs TRBV7-9 and TRBJ2-5, with no clear D. Trimming pared 1 base from V and 5 bases from J, leaving 11 bases between. The CDR3 contains 14 residues. Per germline, CDR1 SEHNR and CDR2 FQNEAQ (reference sequence). CDR3 loop: CASSLVGSAETQYF. CDR3 DNA sequence: TGTGCCAGCAGCTTAGTCGGGTCAGCGGAGACCCAGTACTTC. The variable domain in full, completed from reference TRBV7-9 and TRBJ2-5, reads DTGVSQNPRHKITKRGQNVTFRCDPISEHNRLYWYRQTLGQGPEFLTYFQNEAQLEKSRLLSDRFSAERPKGSFSTLEIQRTEQGDSAMYLCASSLVGSAETQYFGPGTRLLVL.

J is TRBJ2-1 and V is TRBV6-5, with 12 bases identical to TRBD2. Per the germline V gene, CDR1 is MNHEY and CDR2 is SVGAGI. V dropped 2 bases and J dropped 1; count of bases not matched to a gene: 6. The CDR3 length is 18 residues. CDR3 DNA sequence: TGTGCCAGCAGTTACCGGACTAGCGGGATGTTATCCTACAATGAGCAGTTCTTC. This codes for CASSYRTSGMLSYNEQFF.

This clonotype was observed a handful of times. The rearrangement links TRBV20-1 to TRBJ1-6, with a tentative D call TRBD1 (5 bases). Looked up from germline, CDR1 is DFQATT and CDR2 is SNEGSKA (reference sequence). Trimming stripped 7 bases from V and 10 bases from J, with 17 bases between. CDR3 length equals 13 residues. CDR3 in DNA: TGCAGTGGTGCGACGGACGAGGGGTCACCCCTCCACTTT. Its translation is CSGATDEGSPLHF.

This clonotype was counted between two and nine times. This chain uses TRBV20-1 with TRBJ2-1; D remains ambiguous. The CDR3 length is 17 residues. The germline V gene has CDR1 DFQATT and CDR2 SNEGSKA (reference sequence). V was pared by 6 bases and J by 7 bases, with 28 bases between. CDR3 nucleotide sequence: TGCAGTGCAAAAGTGTATTTTGGATGGGAACGTAATAATGAGCAGTTCTTC. Translation gives CSAKVYFGWERNNEQFF.

This clonotype was seen at least ten times. The gene calls are TRBV14 and TRBJ2-5, with 7 positions matching TRBD2. The V segment lost 0 bases and the J segment 5 bases; nucleotides outside the gene matches: 9. This CDR3 is 16 amino acids long. Germline CDR1 reads SGHDN; CDR2 reads FVKESK. CDR3 nucleotide sequence: TGTGCCAGCAGCCAAGAACGCCAGCGGGAAGGGGAGACCCAGTACTTC. This encodes CASSQERQREGETQYF.

This clonotype appeared a few times. The rearrangement links TRBV20-1 to TRBJ2-1; 10 nucleotides align to TRBD2. V gave up 5 bases and J gave up 8 bases; unmatched junction bases: 6. Germline V gives CDR1 DFQATT, CDR2 SNEGSKA (reference sequence). The CDR3 runs to 13 residues. The CDR3 reads CSAPGLAIDEQFF. The CDR3 DNA sequence: TGCAGTGCTCCGGGACTAGCGATCGATGAGCAGTTCTTC.

The table lists this clonotype with many counts. The V gene is TRBV2, the J gene TRBJ2-7, with a tentative D call TRBD2 (5 bases). Germline V gene sequence: CDR1 SNHLY, CDR2 FYNNEI. The CDR3 totals 14 residues. V lost 1 base and J 0 bases, leaving 7 bases between the germline ends. The CDR3 reads CASSEERFSYEQYF. CDR3 nucleotide sequence: TGTGCCAGCAGTGAAGAGCGGTTCTCCTACGAGCAGTACTTC.